This passage covers 23 T cell receptor beta chains from one sample sequenced in a study of cytomegalovirus exposure and HLA in healthy donors. PCR primers comprised 60 Vbeta and 13 Jbeta primers. The repertoire was sequenced with immunoSEQ multiplex PCR; TCRdb's copy has only in-frame clones and lacks some. The table includes about 200,000 clones, approximately 78% detected once. What was sequenced was PBMCs. The receptor source for this set is a young woman in good health and CMV-seronegative.

This chain joins TRBV7-2 and TRBJ2-7, with 7 bases that match TRBD2. Unmatched junction bases numbered 17, after V lost 5 bases and J lost 4 bases. The CDR3 is 17 residues long. Looked up from germline, CDR1 is SGHTA and CDR2 is FQGNSA. CDR3 amino acids: CASSTWLTAGVGYEQYF. In nucleotides, the CDR3 is TGTGCCAGCAGCACCTGGCTTACCGCGGGGGTGGGTTACGAGCAGTACTTC.

The chain joins TRBV5-6 to TRBJ2-3; 13 bases line up with TRBD2. Germline V lookup: CDR1 SGHDT, CDR2 YYEEEE. The V and J ends lost 3 bases and 3 bases, in that order; junction bases with no gene match: 7. This CDR3 is 17 amino acids long. CDR3 bases: TGTGCCAGCAGCTCCCGACTAGCGGGAGGTCTAACAGATACGCAGTATTTT. Its translation: CASSSRLAGGLTDTQYF. Together with reference TRBV5-6 and TRBJ2-3, the CDR3 gives the full variable domain: DAGVTQSPTHLIKTRGQQVTLRCSPKSGHDTVSWYQQALGQGPQFIFQYYEEEERQRGNFPDRFSGHQFPNYSSELNVNALLLGDSALYLCASSSRLAGGLTDTQYFGPGTRLTVL.

This clone was detected only once. The chain is built from TRBV6-5 and TRBJ1-2, with a tentative D call TRBD1 (5 bases). Between the trimmed V and J ends, which lost 2 bases and 2 bases, there was a span of 6 bases. This CDR3 has 13 residues. Germline-derived CDR1 and CDR2 are MNHEY and SVGAGI. As DNA, the CDR3 is TGTGCCAGCAGTTACGACAGCAACTATGGCTACACCTTC. Encoded protein: CASSYDSNYGYTF.

The chain combines TRBV25-1 with TRBJ1-1; 7 bases are a match to TRBD1. V was clipped by 4 bases and J by 2 bases; unmatched bases: 10. Germline assignment: CDR1 MGHDK and CDR2 SYGVNS. CDR3 length: 16 amino acids. DNA of the CDR3: TGTGCCAGCAGTGTAGCAACAGGGGCCCTAAACACTGAAGCTTTCTTT. This codes for CASSVATGALNTEAFF.

The chain combines TRBV27 with TRBJ2-5; D perhaps matches TRBD2 (5 bases). Trimming cost V 0 bases and J 5 bases, with 16 bases left between them. This CDR3 has 16 amino acids. The V gene's germline CDR1 is MNHEY and CDR2 SMNVEV (reference sequence). As DNA, the CDR3 is TGTGCCAGCAGTTTATCTCTCCTAGCCCTACGGGAGACCCAGTACTTC. Its protein is CASSLSLLALRETQYF.

The chain couples TRBV28 to TRBJ1-2, with D perhaps matching TRBD1 (6 bases). The V gene's germline CDR1 is MDHEN and CDR2 SYDVKM. CDR3 length: 15 amino acids. V lost 11 bases to trimming and J lost 2 bases, with 21 bases between them. In DNA, the CDR3 is TGTGCCTCTCTACAGGGTCCCCAGACCAACTATGGCTACACCTTC. Translation: CASLQGPQTNYGYTF.

This clone has only one observation. The chain has TRBV10-3 and TRBJ2-4; D not certain. The germline CDR1 and CDR2 sequences are ENHRY and SYGVKD. The CDR3 runs to 16 residues. Trimming left V 3 bases short and J 2 bases short, with 14 bases between. This chain's CDR3 is CAISDWHPSSKNIQYF. The CDR3 DNA follows: TGTGCCATCAGTGATTGGCATCCCAGTTCCAAAAACATTCAGTACTTC.

The chain combines TRBV30 with TRBJ2-1; perhaps TRBD1 as D (5 bases). Germline values: CDR1 GTSNPN, CDR2 SVGIG (reference sequence). Trimming took 1 base from V and 12 from J, leaving 22 bases between them. The CDR3 covers 15 residues. This CDR3 is CAWSEGIQTSNRQFF. The DNA for the CDR3 is TGTGCCTGGAGTGAGGGGATTCAGACTTCTAATAGGCAGTTCTTC.

V gene TRBV6-6 combines with J gene TRBJ1-2, with a tentative D call TRBD1 (5 bases). The CDR3 is made up of 14 amino acids. Germline assignment: CDR1 MNHNY and CDR2 SVGAGI (reference sequence). V was clipped by 0 bases and J by 4 bases, with 9 bases between them. CDR3 in DNA: TGTGCCAGCAGTTACTCGACAGATTCCTATGGCTACACCTTC. It specifies CASSYSTDSYGYTF.

This clone occurred a few times. Other DNA sequences in the same sample also yield this CDR3. The J gene is TRBJ2-1, the V gene TRBV2; D not certain. This CDR3 contains 11 residues. V lost 6 bases and J 3 bases, leaving 3 bases between the germline ends. Germline V gene sequence: CDR1 SNHLY, CDR2 FYNNEI. This CDR3 reads CASSRYNEQFF. As DNA, the CDR3 is TGTGCCAGCAGCCGCTACAATGAGCAGTTCTTC.

This chain links TRBV25-1 with TRBJ2-1, with a possible D match to TRBD2 (5 bases). The V gene lost 3 bases and the J gene lost 8 bases, with 14 bases spanning the gap. The CDR3 length is 14 residues. Germline V CDR1 and CDR2: MGHDK, SYGVNS. DNA of the CDR3: TGTGCCAGCAGTGAGGGAGTCCGTCCCCATGAGCAGTTCTTC. It encodes CASSEGVRPHEQFF.

The chain employs TRBV7-9 and TRBJ2-3; TRBD2 aligns across 12 bases. This CDR3 has 16 residues. V shed 5 bases and J 0 bases; nucleotides not matched to a gene: 3. Germline V lookup: CDR1 SEHNR, CDR2 FQNEAQ (reference sequence). The CDR3: CASSRGLAGSTDTQYF. The CDR3 coding sequence is TGTGCCAGCAGCCGTGGACTAGCGGGGAGCACAGATACGCAGTATTTT.

The chain is built from TRBV7-6 and TRBJ2-1, with D possibly being TRBD2 (6 bases). Trimming shortened V by 5 bases and J by 5 bases, and 13 bases separated the two germline ends. The CDR3 consists of 14 residues. Germline loops: CDR1 SGHVS, CDR2 FNYEAQ. The CDR3 nucleotides are TGTGCCAGCAGCCCGGACTATGGAGACAATGAGCAGTTCTTC. It codes for CASSPDYGDNEQFF.

The rearrangement links TRBV7-2 to TRBJ2-3; no firm D call. V dropped 5 bases and J dropped 2 bases, with 11 bases sitting between them. Germline V lookup: CDR1 SGHTA, CDR2 FQGNSA. The CDR3 length is 14 residues. The CDR3 DNA reads as TGTGCCAGCAGCCCCCAGTGGGCCACAGATACGCAGTATTTT. Protein: CASSPQWATDTQYF.

This chain's CDR3 is CASSLIGRGLQETQYF. The CDR3 bases are TGTGCCAGCAGCTTAATTGGCAGGGGGCTTCAAGAGACCCAGTACTTC. The chain carries TRBV7-9 and TRBJ2-5, with 8 bases aligning to TRBD1. Germline trimming cut 2 bases from V and 2 bases from J; bases unmatched to any gene: 7. CDR1 and CDR2 from the germline V gene are SEHNR and FQNEAQ (reference sequence). CDR3 length: 16 residues.

This sequence joins TRBV4-1 and TRBJ2-1; TRBD2 is a possible D gene (5 bases). The germline V gene has CDR1 MGHRA and CDR2 YSYEKL. The CDR3 runs to 13 residues. Trimming pared 0 bases from V and 12 bases from J, leaving 12 bases between. The CDR3 reads CASSQDREVTQFF. Here the CDR3 DNA reads TGCGCCAGCAGCCAAGATCGGGAAGTAACGCAGTTCTTC.

The V gene is TRBV7-8, the J gene TRBJ1-2, with a weak D call TRBD1 (6 bases). V shed 4 bases and J shed 7 bases, with 16 bases lying between them. The CDR3 covers 14 residues. Germline V gives CDR1 SGHVS, CDR2 FQNEAQ. The CDR3 protein is CASSWTGTTPGYTF. The CDR3 DNA reads as TGTGCCAGCAGCTGGACCGGGACAACCCCTGGCTACACCTTC.

V gene TRBV6-5 combines with J gene TRBJ2-1; 9 nucleotides line up with TRBD2. The CDR3 runs 15 residues. Germline V gene data show CDR1 as MNHEY and CDR2 as SVGAGI. With 2 bases clipped from V and 5 bases from J, the junction kept 4 bases outside the gene matches. CDR3 sequence: CASSYRGLANNEQFF. The CDR3 region has the DNA TGTGCCAGCAGTTACCGCGGACTAGCGAACAATGAGCAGTTCTTC.

The CDR3 region has the DNA TGTGCCAGTAGGATTAACACGAACACTGAAGCTTTCTTT. Translated, it gives CASRINTNTEAFF. The J gene is TRBJ1-1, the V gene TRBV19; no definite D call. The V gene's germline CDR1 is LNHDA and CDR2 SQIVND (reference sequence). There are 13 residues in the CDR3. V was clipped by 6 bases and J by 1 base, with 9 bases between them.

The V call is TRBV18, the J call TRBJ2-7, with TRBD2 matching 10 bases. From germline, CDR1 is KGHSH and CDR2 LQKENI. V dropped 1 base and J dropped 6; count of bases not matched to a gene: 9. CDR3 size: 16 residues. CDR3 protein: CASSPQSSGSQSEQYF. As DNA, the CDR3 is TGTGCCAGCTCACCACAGTCTAGCGGGAGTCAGAGCGAGCAGTACTTC.

The CDR3 loop reads CAWSVIVLRGINGYTF. The CDR3 nucleotides read TGTGCCTGGAGTGTAATAGTCCTCAGGGGAATTAATGGCTACACCTTC. The V call is TRBV30, the J call TRBJ1-2; the D gene is possibly TRBD1 (6 bases). Germline-derived CDR1 and CDR2 are GTSNPN and SVGIG (reference sequence). V lost 0 bases and J lost 6, with 20 bases in between. The CDR3 is 16 residues long.

The table lists this clone with a few counts. This sequence joins TRBV30 and TRBJ1-1, with 7 positions matching TRBD1. In germline, CDR1 is GTSNPN, CDR2 SVGIG (reference sequence). This CDR3 region has 15 residues. The ends lost 4 bases at V and 4 bases at J; junction bases unmatched: 12. CDR3 residues: CAWTARGWVGTEAFF. The DNA for the CDR3 is TGTGCCTGGACGGCCAGGGGGTGGGTAGGCACTGAAGCTTTCTTT. The full variable domain, in which reference TRBV30 and TRBJ1-1 provide the parts outside the CDR3, is SQTIHQWPATLVQPVGSPLSLECTVEGTSNPNLYWYRQAAGRGLQLLFYSVGIGQISSEVPQNLSASRPQDRQFILSSKKLLLSDSGFYLCAWTARGWVGTEAFFGQGTRLTVV.

This clone was seen only once. The genes are TRBV6-1 and TRBJ2-5, with 7 bases matching TRBD2. Germline V lookup: CDR1 MNHNS, CDR2 SASEGT. This CDR3 is 15 amino acids long. The V segment lost 6 bases and the J segment 5 bases; nucleotides outside the gene matches: 12. The CDR3, as DNA: TGTGCCAGCAGAGACCGGGACTATGGTTCGGAGACCCAGTACTTC. Protein sequence: CASRDRDYGSETQYF.